The 27 T cell receptor beta chains reported below all come from one sample, sequenced in a study of T-cell memory formation after mild COVID-19 (dated by TCRdb to the early 2020s). The library was produced with 5' RACE. For sequencing, an Illumina NovaSeq 6000 was employed. TCRdb reran the public reads through fastp at Q25 and MiXCR, keeping productive beta chains. Rows matching on CDR3 protein sequence are summarized as one entry with the most common DNA and genes. This sample is represented by approximately 400,000 distinct CDR3 sequences; 15% to 20% of them were singletons. The ten largest clones represent 20% to 25% of the sample. Source material: PBMCs or a T cell subset sorted from them (not recorded which). Receptors were obtained from a man younger than 35 who had mild COVID-19 (a few samples of this study predate the infection). The sample titles of this study are shuffled in the database, so cell type and time point are left out; the donor was told from shared clones.

V gene TRBV14 combines with J gene TRBJ1-6; perhaps TRBD1 as D (5 bases). Trimming shortened V by 2 bases and J by 6 bases, and 17 bases separated the two germline ends. The CDR3 loop spans 17 amino acids. The germline CDR1 and CDR2 sequences are SGHDN and FVKESK. This CDR3 is CASSQRTQDGSNSPLHF. The CDR3 DNA is TGTGCCAGCAGCCAACGTACACAGGACGGGTCTAATTCACCCCTCCACTTT.

This clonotype has at least ten counts. The V and J genes are TRBV20-1 and TRBJ2-1, with D perhaps matching TRBD1 (5 bases). Germline CDR1 reads DFQATT; CDR2 reads SNEGSKA (reference sequence). The ends were cut back, 1 base at V and 8 bases at J, with 18 bases in the middle. The CDR3 covers 15 residues. For the CDR3, the DNA is TGCAGTGCTAGAGTTGACCGCAGGGTCGGAGATGAGCAGTTCTTC. This translates into CSARVDRRVGDEQFF.

This clonotype has just a few counts. The chain links TRBV5-1 to TRBJ2-7; weak D call: TRBD1 (5 bases). Germline CDR1 SGHRS, CDR2 YFSETQ. V lost 3 bases and J 0 bases, leaving 10 bases between the germline ends. The CDR3 extends over 14 amino acids. The CDR3 reads CASSYQGFSYEQYF. The CDR3, as DNA: TGCGCCAGCAGCTACCAGGGCTTCTCCTACGAGCAGTACTTC.

The chain has TRBV20-1 and TRBJ2-2; TRBD2 matches 11 bases. This CDR3 spans 16 amino acids. V trimming: 3 bases; J trimming: 4 bases; junction bases outside the gene matches: 7. Germline lookup yields CDR1 DFQATT and CDR2 SNEGSKA (reference sequence). CDR3 in amino acids: CSASVAGGRGTGELFF. The CDR3 DNA reads TGCAGTGCTAGCGTAGCGGGGGGGCGTGGCACCGGGGAGCTGTTTTTT.

This clonotype has more than one count but fewer than ten. The CDR3 DNA follows: TGTGCCAGCAGCTCCGGCCTAAGGGGCCTAGCGGGGGGGAGCTCCTACAATGAGCAGTTCTTC. Residues: CASSSGLRGLAGGSSYNEQFF. V gene TRBV7-2 combines with J gene TRBJ2-1, with TRBD2 identical over 12 bases. CDR3 length equals 21 residues. The V and J ends lost 4 bases and 0 bases, in that order; junction bases with no gene match: 16. In germline, CDR1 is SGHTA, CDR2 FQGNSA.

At least ten counts were recorded for this clonotype. This may be a read error, as it is one base from a much larger clone. The V gene is TRBV9, the J gene TRBJ2-2; D not certain. The CDR3 is 12 residues long. In germline, CDR1 is SGDLS, CDR2 YYNGEE. V gave up 0 bases and J gave up 3 bases, with 0 bases separating them. The CDR3 nucleotides are TGTGCCAGCAGCGTAGACACCGGGGAGCTGTTTTTT. This sequence encodes CASSVDTGELFF.

In this sample, this clonotype turned up a few times. The chain carries TRBV27 and TRBJ2-3; 9 nucleotides agree with TRBD2. After removal of 5 bases from V and 3 bases from J, the junction contained 6 bases not matched to a gene. From germline, CDR1 is MNHEY and CDR2 SMNVEV (reference sequence). The CDR3 sequence is 15 residues long. The CDR3 DNA reads TGTGCCAGCAGTGCCGGGACTAGCCTAACAGATACGCAGTATTTT. This codes for CASSAGTSLTDTQYF.

This clonotype was seen a handful of times. This chain links TRBV5-8 with TRBJ2-5; the match to TRBD1 covers 10 bases. The germline V gene encodes CDR1 SGHTS and CDR2 YDEGEE. The CDR3 has 14 amino acids. V lost 6 bases, J lost 4 bases, and 6 bases stayed unmatched. Here the CDR3 DNA reads TGTGCCAGCACCCCCGGGACAGGGGCAGAGACCCAGTACTTC. The encoded protein is CASTPGTGAETQYF.

The V and J genes are TRBV5-1 and TRBJ2-1; 14 bases are a match to TRBD2. The CDR3 covers 15 residues. V lost 6 bases and J lost 9; bases outside the gene matches: 8. The germline V gene encodes CDR1 SGHRS and CDR2 YFSETQ. In DNA, the CDR3 is TGCGCCAGCAATCCCGGGACTAGCGGGGGATTTGAGCAGTTCTTC. It yields the protein CASNPGTSGGFEQFF.

The J gene is TRBJ2-3, the V gene TRBV29-1; D is unresolved. Germline CDR1 is SQVTM and CDR2 is ANQGSEA. The CDR3 spans 12 residues. The CDR3 DNA sequence: TGCAGGGGCGGTGCGTTAGGGGATACGCAGTATTTT. Its protein is CRGGALGDTQYF.

This clonotype occurred a few times. The rearrangement joins TRBV7-3 to TRBJ2-1, with 10 bases aligning to TRBD1. This CDR3 region has 16 residues. V trimming: 2 bases; J trimming: 7 bases; junction bases outside the gene matches: 8. Germline CDR1 SGHTA, CDR2 FQGTGA. CDR3 protein: CASSLLGQGFANEQFF. CDR3 in DNA: TGTGCCAGCAGCTTATTGGGACAGGGGTTCGCGAATGAGCAGTTCTTC.

This chain uses TRBV28 with TRBJ1-3; D gene ambiguous. Trimming removed 6 bases at V and 5 bases at J, with 11 bases between. The CDR3 spans 13 residues. Germline CDR1 reads MDHEN; CDR2 reads SYDVKM. The CDR3, as DNA: TGTGCCAGCAGCCCTGATGCGAGAAACACCATATATTTT. Its protein product is CASSPDARNTIYF.

The chain joins TRBV5-4 to TRBJ2-5; 8 positions agree with TRBD1. The CDR3 loop spans 15 amino acids. The germline gives CDR1 SGHNT, CDR2 YYREEE (reference sequence). V gave up 4 bases and J gave up 5 bases; unmatched junction bases: 10. The CDR3 protein is CASSPPPGQDETQYF. CDR3 sequence (DNA): TGTGCCAGCAGCCCCCCCCCGGGACAGGACGAGACCCAGTACTTC.

The chain joins TRBV29-1 to TRBJ1-2, with 7 bases identical to TRBD1. The CDR3 sequence is 14 residues long. Germline CDR1 and CDR2: SQVTM and ANQGSEA. The junction had 5 bases not matched to a gene; V was cut back by 3 bases and J by 1 base. CDR3 in DNA: TGCAGCGTTGACCAGGACAGGAATAACTATGGCTACACCTTC. Its protein is CSVDQDRNNYGYTF.

V usage is TRBV18 and J usage is TRBJ2-3; no clear D gene. The germline V gene has CDR1 KGHSH and CDR2 LQKENI. Trimming removed 3 bases at V and 6 bases at J, with 19 bases between. The CDR3 consists of 16 residues. The CDR3 sequence: CASSPLKGSVSDTQYF. Written as DNA, the CDR3 is TGTGCCAGCTCACCCCTGAAAGGTTCTGTTTCCGATACGCAGTATTTT.

The chain recombines TRBV7-6 with TRBJ2-3; D is unresolved. The CDR3 consists of 17 residues. V lost 4 bases to trimming and J lost 1 base, with 18 bases between them. Germline assignment: CDR1 SGHVS and CDR2 FNYEAQ. Here the CDR3 DNA reads TGTGCCAGCAGCTACCCTACCTCAGACCTTGGCACAGATACGCAGTATTTT. Protein product: CASSYPTSDLGTDTQYF.

This clonotype was found a few times. The CDR3 bases are TGTGCCAGCGGCCCCTTTTCGGATACGCAGTATTTT. Protein: CASGPFSDTQYF. The rearrangement joins TRBV28 to TRBJ2-3; D is ambiguous. The CDR3 covers 12 residues. The V gene's germline CDR1 is MDHEN and CDR2 SYDVKM. V lost 8 bases, J lost 6 bases, and 12 bases lay in between.

V and J are TRBV7-9 and TRBJ2-7, with 8 bases lining up with TRBD1. J gave up 5 bases and V 4 bases, and 7 bases lay outside the gene matches. This CDR3 has 14 residues. CDR1 and CDR2 (germline): SEHNR, FQNEAQ (reference sequence). The chain's CDR3 is CASSSLGGQDEQYF. In DNA, the CDR3 is TGTGCCAGCAGCTCCCTAGGGGGACAGGACGAGCAGTACTTC.

This clonotype has just a few counts. The chain has TRBV4-3 and TRBJ2-1; D gene ambiguous. The CDR3 runs 15 residues. The germline V and J ends were trimmed by 2 bases and 0 bases, with 8 bases remaining between them. CDR1 is LGHNA and CDR2 is YSLEER in the germline V gene. Here the CDR3 DNA reads TGCGCCAGCAGCCAAAGACTGGACTCCTACAATGAGCAGTTCTTC. Its translation is CASSQRLDSYNEQFF.

Concerning this clonotype: Given a much more abundant clone one base away, this may be a read error. The CDR3 region has the DNA TGTGCCAGCAGCTTAGTCAGGAACACCGGGGATCTGTTTTTT. It specifies CASSLVRNTGDLFF. V usage is TRBV7-2 and J usage is TRBJ2-2; perhaps TRBD2 as D (5 bases). Germline CDR1 is SGHTA and CDR2 is FQGNSA. The CDR3 loop spans 14 amino acids.

There are many counts of this clonotype. V gene TRBV6-6 combines with J gene TRBJ2-7; tentative D call: TRBD1 (6 bases). The CDR3 is 15 amino acids. Between the trimmed V and J ends, which lost 6 bases and 2 bases, there was a span of 17 bases. CDR1 and CDR2 (germline): MNHNY, SVGAGI (reference sequence). The CDR3 spells CASRGAGGPTYEQYF. The CDR3 bases are TGTGCCAGCAGGGGGGCGGGCGGGCCCACCTACGAGCAGTACTTC.

A few counts support this clonotype. This rearrangement joins TRBV4-3 to TRBJ1-1, with a weak D call TRBD1 (6 bases). The CDR3 length is 16 residues. Between the trimmed V and J ends, which lost 0 bases and 1 base, there was a span of 12 bases. Germline V CDR1 and CDR2: LGHNA, YSLEER. The CDR3 region is CASSQDGGAENTEAFF. In nucleotides, the CDR3 is TGCGCCAGCAGCCAAGATGGGGGGGCAGAGAACACTGAAGCTTTCTTT.

This clonotype came up a few times. This chain uses TRBV11-2 with TRBJ2-1; no reliable D call. CDR3 size: 16 residues. CDR1 SGHAT and CDR2 FQNNGV come from the germline V gene. V lost 4 bases, J lost 1 base, and 14 bases lay in between. CDR3 amino acids: CASSSKRAGSYNEQFF. The CDR3, as DNA: TGTGCCAGCAGCTCCAAAAGAGCCGGGTCCTACAATGAGCAGTTCTTC.

J is TRBJ2-2 and V is TRBV19, with TRBD2 as a possible D gene (5 bases). Germline V gene sequence: CDR1 LNHDA, CDR2 SQIVND (reference sequence). The CDR3 spans 14 residues. The V end lost 4 bases, the J end lost 9 bases, and 15 bases lay between the germline ends. The CDR3 sequence: CASSTSSGIRELFF. For the CDR3, the DNA is TGTGCCAGTAGTACCTCGAGCGGTATCCGGGAGCTGTTTTTT.

This clonotype showed up just a few times. The J gene is TRBJ2-7, the V gene TRBV29-1, with TRBD2 identical over 8 bases. This CDR3 is built from 15 residues. Trimming took 5 bases from V and 0 from J; bases not matched to a gene: 9. Germline CDR1 and CDR2: SQVTM and ANQGSEA. The CDR3 here is CSVTIPGTSSYEQYV. The CDR3 DNA is TGCAGCGTTACCATCCCCGGGACTAGCTCCTACGAGCAGTACGTC.

This clonotype was counted a few times. The V call is TRBV7-9, the J call TRBJ2-5; tentative D call: TRBD2 (6 bases). Deletions cut 2 bases from V and 3 bases from J, with 10 bases between. Germline V gene sequence: CDR1 SEHNR, CDR2 FQNEAQ (reference sequence). CDR3 length: 14 residues. In nucleotides, the CDR3 is TGTGCCAGCAGCTTACTACGGGGGAAAGAGACCCAGTACTTC. Amino acids: CASSLLRGKETQYF.

The chain uses TRBV6-2 or TRBV6-3 and TRBJ2-5, with D perhaps assigned TRBD1 or TRBD2 (5 bases each). CDR1 and CDR2 from the germline V gene are MNHEY and SVGEGT. This CDR3 has 15 amino acids. Between the trimmed V and J ends, which lost 6 bases and 7 bases, there was a span of 21 bases. The CDR3 spells CASRNLRGTRVTQYF. Here the CDR3 DNA reads TGTGCCAGCAGAAACCTCCGTGGGACGCGCGTGACCCAGTACTTC.